The 18 T cell receptor beta chains presented below share a single source sample, sequenced in a study of shared clonotypes between healthy human individuals. The protocol was immunoSEQ multiplex PCR, while the TCRdb copy is restricted to in-frame clones and leaves out a portion. The sample consists of approximately 2.5 million clones, approximately 94% of them appearing once. Sequenced input: naive CD4+ T cells sorted from blood. The subset is: CD45RA+ positively selected. The receptor set was obtained from a man between 18 and 35 years old in good health.

This chain joins TRBV6-6 and TRBJ2-3; 7 bases match TRBD2. The length of the CDR3 is 14 residues. The germline V gene has CDR1 MNHNY and CDR2 SVGAGI (reference sequence). With V trimmed by 6 bases and J by 0 bases, 3 bases remained unmatched. DNA of the CDR3: TGTGCCAGCAGGCGGGGGTTGAGCACAGATACGCAGTATTTT. It translates to CASRRGLSTDTQYF.

In its sample, this clone was seen once. This chain links TRBV6-5 with TRBJ2-5; unclear D gene. Germline CDR1 is MNHEY and CDR2 is SVGAGI. Deletions cut 6 bases from V and 5 bases from J, with 13 bases between. The CDR3 has 13 amino acids. CDR3 residues: CASRRVAPETQYF. CDR3 DNA: TGTGCCAGCAGAAGGGTAGCCCCGGAGACCCAGTACTTC.

The chain couples TRBV5-1 to TRBJ1-4; TRBD1 aligns across 8 bases. The V gene's germline CDR1 is SGHRS and CDR2 YFSETQ. The V segment lost 3 bases and the J segment 5 bases; nucleotides outside the gene matches: 9. The CDR3 has 16 amino acids. CDR3 coding DNA: TGCGCCAGCAGCTCCCAAGGACAGGGCCGAAATGAAAAACTGTTTTTT. As protein: CASSSQGQGRNEKLFF.

V gene TRBV30 combines with J gene TRBJ1-6; weak D call: TRBD1 (5 bases). Trimming removed 3 bases at V and 6 bases at J, with 21 bases between. The germline V gene has CDR1 GTSNPN and CDR2 SVGIG (reference sequence). The CDR3 runs 17 residues. CDR3 bases: TGTGCCTGGAGCTTCCTTAAAGGGGAATTAAGTAATTCACCCCTCCACTTT. Translated: CAWSFLKGELSNSPLHF.

The J gene is TRBJ1-1, the V gene TRBV14, with a possible D match to TRBD1 (5 bases). The germline V gene encodes CDR1 SGHDN and CDR2 FVKESK. Trimming removed 3 bases at V and 0 bases at J, with 14 bases between. The CDR3 has 16 residues. CDR3 bases: TGTGCCAGCAGCCAGGGGGGGGGAAGGATGAACACTGAAGCTTTCTTT. Translating gives CASSQGGGRMNTEAFF.

This chain uses TRBV5-1 with TRBJ2-5, with D possibly being TRBD2 (5 bases). CDR1 SGHRS and CDR2 YFSETQ come from the germline V gene. The CDR3 has 17 amino acids. The V and J ends lost 4 bases and 7 bases respectively, with 26 bases between them. CDR3 residues: CASSPLVESSLGRTQYF. The CDR3, as DNA: TGCGCCAGCAGCCCATTAGTTGAGTCTAGCCTGGGGAGGACCCAGTACTTC.

The chain recombines TRBV19 with TRBJ2-7; D possibly corresponds to TRBD2 (5 bases). Trimming stripped 1 base from V and 5 bases from J, with 18 bases between. The germline V gene encodes CDR1 LNHDA and CDR2 SQIVND (reference sequence). The CDR3 totals 16 residues. This CDR3 reads CASSIGRTPVGDEQYF. The CDR3 DNA reads TGTGCCAGTAGTATAGGGCGGACGCCGGTCGGGGACGAGCAGTACTTC. Filled out from reference TRBV19 and TRBJ2-7, the complete variable domain reads DGGITQSPKYLFRKEGQNVTLSCEQNLNHDAMYWYRQDPGQGLRLIYYSQIVNDFQKGDIAEGYSVSREKKESFPLTVTSAQKNPTAFYLCASSIGRTPVGDEQYFGPGTRLTVT.

The genes are TRBV6-1 and TRBJ1-1; TRBD1 agrees at 9 bases. The germline V gene has CDR1 MNHNS and CDR2 SASEGT. Germline trimming cut 6 bases from V and 1 base from J; bases unmatched to any gene: 6. The CDR3 has 15 amino acids. DNA of the CDR3: TGTGCCAGCAGGCCGGGACAGGGATGGAACACTGAAGCTTTCTTT. Protein product: CASRPGQGWNTEAFF.

This clone appeared once. V is TRBV10-1 and J is TRBJ2-1, with 7 bases lining up with TRBD2. The V gene end was trimmed by 4 bases and the J gene end by 4 bases; junction bases not matched to a gene: 7. CDR1 and CDR2 (germline): WNHNN, SYGVQD (reference sequence). This CDR3 contains 15 residues. DNA of the CDR3: TGCGCCAGCAGTGCCGGGGACTACTATTACAATGAGCAGTTCTTC. Translated: CASSAGDYYYNEQFF.

This clone was detected only once. Other DNA sequences in the sample encode the same CDR3. The V gene is TRBV6-1, the J gene TRBJ2-7, with D possibly being TRBD2 (6 bases). V gave up 6 bases and J gave up 1 base, with 10 bases separating them. The CDR3 has 13 residues. In germline, CDR1 is MNHNS, CDR2 SASEGT. The CDR3 loop reads CASRGGGSYEQYF. The DNA for the CDR3 is TGTGCCAGCAGAGGTGGGGGGTCCTACGAGCAGTACTTC.

V gene TRBV2 combines with J gene TRBJ2-7; 13 positions match TRBD2. Germline assignment: CDR1 SNHLY and CDR2 FYNNEI. With V trimmed by 6 bases and J by 0 bases, 2 bases remained unmatched. CDR3 length: 15 residues. The CDR3 loop reads CASRGLAGASYEQYF. CDR3 nucleotides: TGTGCCAGCAGAGGACTAGCGGGGGCCTCCTACGAGCAGTACTTC.

The chain combines TRBV7-2 with TRBJ1-2; D call uncertain. CDR3 length equals 14 residues. Deletions cut 1 base from V and 4 bases from J, with 10 bases between. CDR1 SGHTA and CDR2 FQGNSA come from the germline V gene. In DNA form, the CDR3 reads TGTGCCAGCAGCTTAGGAGATGGGTTCTATGGCTACACCTTC. Residues: CASSLGDGFYGYTF. The full variable domain, in which reference TRBV7-2 and TRBJ1-2 provide the parts outside the CDR3, is GAGVSQSPSNKVTEKGKDVELRCDPISGHTALYWYRQSLGQGLEFLIYFQGNSAPDKSGLPSDRFSAERTGGSVSTLTIQRTQQEDSAVYLCASSLGDGFYGYTFGSGTRLTVV.

This clone appeared a few times. This CDR3 is also generated by other DNA sequences in the sample. The chain couples TRBV30 to TRBJ2-7; D unclear. The CDR3 runs 11 residues. Trimming pared 2 bases from V and 0 bases from J, leaving 2 bases between. Germline V gene sequence: CDR1 GTSNPN, CDR2 SVGIG (reference sequence). CDR3: CAWSLSYEQYF. For the CDR3, the DNA is TGTGCCTGGAGTCTCTCCTACGAGCAGTACTTC.

The J gene is TRBJ2-7, the V gene TRBV6-5, with 8 bases matching TRBD2. Trimming at V came to 6 bases and at J to 2 bases, leaving 6 bases not matched to a gene. Germline V CDR1 and CDR2: MNHEY, SVGAGI. This CDR3 contains 14 residues. CDR3 amino acids: CASRASGSPYEQYF. In DNA, the CDR3 is TGTGCCAGCAGAGCTAGCGGGTCGCCCTACGAGCAGTACTTC.

This chain connects TRBV5-6 to TRBJ2-2; D gene ambiguous. The CDR3 spans 13 residues. In germline, CDR1 is SGHDT, CDR2 YYEEEE. Between the trimmed V and J ends, which lost 2 bases and 7 bases, there was a span of 9 bases. For the CDR3, the DNA is TGTGCCAGCAGCTTATTCGCCGGCGGGGAGCTGTTTTTT. It encodes CASSLFAGGELFF.

Only a few counts were recorded for this clone. One junction end disagrees with the germline gene, perhaps due to a read error. The chain joins TRBV7-7 to TRBJ2-7, with D possibly matching TRBD1 (6 bases). CDR1 is SSHAT, CDR2 FNYEAQ, per germline (reference sequence). The CDR3 has 14 amino acids. CDR3 DNA sequence: TGTGCTAGCAGCTACTCTAGAGACACAGGGAGGCAGTACTTC. It is translated as CASSYSRDTGRQYF. Filled out from reference TRBV7-7 and TRBJ2-7, the complete variable domain reads GAGVSQSPRYKVTKRGQDVTLRCDPISSHATLYWYQQALGQGPEFLTYFNYEAQPDKSGLPSDRFSAERPEGSISTLTIQRTEQRDSAMYRCASSYSRDTGRQYFGPGTRLTVT.

V and J are TRBV6-4 and TRBJ1-5, with 8 bases lining up with TRBD1. The ends lost 0 bases at V and 4 bases at J; junction bases unmatched: 8. The CDR3 runs to 17 residues. In germline, CDR1 is MRHNA, CDR2 SNTAGT. The CDR3 DNA reads as TGTGCCAGCAGTGACTCTTACAGGGGGTATGGAAATCAGCCCCAGCATTTT. Encoded protein: CASSDSYRGYGNQPQHF.

Note on this clone: Other DNA sequences in this specimen translate into the identical CDR3. The chain has TRBV5-1 and TRBJ2-3; 7 nucleotides line up with TRBD2. V was pared by 0 bases and J by 1 base, with 5 bases of the junction left unmatched. The CDR3 is made up of 16 amino acids. In germline, CDR1 is SGHRS, CDR2 YFSETQ. CDR3 in amino acids: CASSLAGGRGTDTQYF. The CDR3 DNA sequence: TGCGCCAGCAGCTTGGCGGGGGGTAGGGGCACAGATACGCAGTATTTT. Using reference TRBV5-1 and TRBJ2-3 for the parts outside the CDR3, the full variable domain is KAGVTQTPRYLIKTRGQQVTLSCSPISGHRSVSWYQQTPGQGLQFLFEYFSETQRNKGNFPGRFSGRQFSNSRSEMNVSTLELGDSALYLCASSLAGGRGTDTQYFGPGTRLTVL.